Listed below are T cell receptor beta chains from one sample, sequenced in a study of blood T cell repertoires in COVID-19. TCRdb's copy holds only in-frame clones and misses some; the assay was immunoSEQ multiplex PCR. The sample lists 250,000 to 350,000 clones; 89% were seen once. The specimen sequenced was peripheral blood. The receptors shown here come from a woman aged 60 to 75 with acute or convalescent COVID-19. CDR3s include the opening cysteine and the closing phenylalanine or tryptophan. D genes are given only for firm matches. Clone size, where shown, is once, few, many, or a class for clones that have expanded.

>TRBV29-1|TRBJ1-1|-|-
TGCAGCGTTGAAGAGGTCCGGGACTCCGGCGGGACTGAAGCTTTCTTT
CSVEEVRDSGGTEAFF
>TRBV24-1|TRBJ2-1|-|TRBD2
TGTGCCACCAGTGATAGCAGGACTAGCGCCCACCGCGATGAGCAGTTCTTC
CATSDSRTSAHRDEQFF
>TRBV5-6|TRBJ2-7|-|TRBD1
TGTGCCAGCAGCTTGTGGACAGGGACCTACGAGCAGTACTTC
CASSLWTGTYEQYF
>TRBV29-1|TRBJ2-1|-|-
TGCAGCGTTCACGGAGCGGAGCAGTTCTTC
CSVHGAEQFF
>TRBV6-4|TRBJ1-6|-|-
TGTGCCAGCAGTGACTCGCCTACTCGGGGTTCACCCCTCCACTTT
CASSDSPTRGSPLHF
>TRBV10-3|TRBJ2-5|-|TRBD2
TGTGCCACCAAGGGTAGCGGGGGGCTTCAAGAGACCCAGTACTTC
CATKGSGGLQETQYF
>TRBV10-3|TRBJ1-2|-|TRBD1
TGTGCCATCACCACCGGGACAGATCGAGCTAACTATGGCTACACCTTC
CAITTGTDRANYGYTF
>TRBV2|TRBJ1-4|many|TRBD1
TGTGCCAGCAGTCTGACAGGGGCTTCTAATGAAAAACTGTTTTTT
CASSLTGASNEKLFF
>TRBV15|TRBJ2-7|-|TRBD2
TGTGCCACCAGCCGAAGCGGGGCCTACGAGCAGTACTTC
CATSRSGAYEQYF
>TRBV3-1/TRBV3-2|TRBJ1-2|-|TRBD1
TGTGCCAGCAGCCAAATTGGGACAGGGGCTTACGGCTACACCTTC
CASSQIGTGAYGYTF
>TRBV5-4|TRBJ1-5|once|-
TGTGCCAGCAGCCTACAGGGCCTCAATCAGCCCCAGCATTTT
CASSLQGLNQPQHF
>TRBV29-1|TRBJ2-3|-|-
TGCAGCGTTGAAGATCTTTCAGGGAATACGCAGTATTTT
CSVEDLSGNTQYF
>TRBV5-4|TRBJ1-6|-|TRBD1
TGTGCCAGCAGCTCTGGGAGTTGGGGGCCAGGGGGCGAGAATTCACCCCTCCACTTT
CASSSGSWGPGGENSPLHF
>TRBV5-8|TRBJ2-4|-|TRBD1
TGTGCCAGCAGCACCTCCGGGACAGGGAAAAACATTCAGTACTTC
CASSTSGTGKNIQYF
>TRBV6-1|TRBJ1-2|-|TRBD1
TGTGCCAGCAGTGAAGGGAGGGTCAGGGGGCAAGAAATTGGCTACACCTTC
CASSEGRVRGQEIGYTF
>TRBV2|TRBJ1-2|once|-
TGTGCCAGCAGTGAAGCGTGGAGGTATGGCTACACCTTC
CASSEAWRYGYTF
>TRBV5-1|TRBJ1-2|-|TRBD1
TGCGCCAGCAGCCCCCCGGGACAGATCATTCTTAACTATGGCTACACCTTC
CASSPPGQIILNYGYTF
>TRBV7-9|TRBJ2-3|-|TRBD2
TGTGCCAGCAGCTTAGAACTAGCGGGAGCGAGCACAGATACGCAGTATTTT
CASSLELAGASTDTQYF
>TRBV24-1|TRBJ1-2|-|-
TGTGCCACCAGTGATCCAACAGACTATGGCTACACCTTC
CATSDPTDYGYTF
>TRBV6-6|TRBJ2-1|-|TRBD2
TGTGCCAGCTGTGGTATCGGACTAGCGCCCAATGAGCAGTTCTTC
CASCGIGLAPNEQFF
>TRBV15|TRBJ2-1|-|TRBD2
TGTGCCACCAGCAGATACCTTACTAGCGGGGGAAACAATGAGCAGTTCTTC
CATSRYLTSGGNNEQFF
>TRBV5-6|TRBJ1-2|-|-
TGTGCCAGCAGCGGCACCCCAGGGCTCTCCTATGGCTACACCTTC
CASSGTPGLSYGYTF
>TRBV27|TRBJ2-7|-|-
TGTGCCAGCAGTCCTCGTGGAGGATCCTACGAGCAGTACTTC
CASSPRGGSYEQYF
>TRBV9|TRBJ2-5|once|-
TGTGCCAGCAGCGTAGGGGCATCAGAGACCCAGTACTTC
CASSVGASETQYF
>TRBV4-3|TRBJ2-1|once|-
TGCGCCAGCAGCCAAGATATTGGGAGTTTCAATGAGCAGTTCTTC
CASSQDIGSFNEQFF
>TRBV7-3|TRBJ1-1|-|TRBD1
TGTGCCAGCAGCGCCGGGACAGGTTTCACTGAAGCTTTCTTT
CASSAGTGFTEAFF
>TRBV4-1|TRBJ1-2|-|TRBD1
TGCGCCAGCAGCCCTACCCCGGGACAGGGTGGCGGCTACACCTTC
CASSPTPGQGGGYTF